The entry below describes one T cell receptor (beta chain). The antigen is not known. MiXCR, applied by TCRdb to the 5' RACE reads, yields one record per CDR3 protein. The repertoire consists of 40,000 to 45,000 distinct CDR3 sequences, with roughly 13% occurring once and the leading ten covering 55% to 65%. The V gene's germline CDR1 is DFQATT and CDR2 SNEGSKA (reference sequence). This CDR3 has 16 residues. Trimming at V came to 1 base and at J to 4 bases, leaving 9 bases not matched to a gene. Time point indicated: sample taken at primary tumor resection. A total of some 70 untreated early-stage non-small cell lung cancer patients served as donors. Extraction of whole RNA from tumor, nontumor lung or frozen PBMC preceded unsorted sequencing. The data were taken from a study of spatial heterogeneity in lung cancer. Study-wide points: Follow-up blood showed ubiquitous expanded tumor TCRs less than blood at resection did.

The chain carries TRBV20-1 and TRBJ1-1; 10 bases agree with TRBD1. The material sequenced was PBMCs, taken at surgery. This TCR was recovered from a male donor with early-stage non-small cell lung cancer. CDR3 bases: TGCAGTGCTAGAGTGAACCGGGACAGGGGTTTCACTGAAGCTTTCTTT. Its translation: CSARVNRDRGFTEAFF.